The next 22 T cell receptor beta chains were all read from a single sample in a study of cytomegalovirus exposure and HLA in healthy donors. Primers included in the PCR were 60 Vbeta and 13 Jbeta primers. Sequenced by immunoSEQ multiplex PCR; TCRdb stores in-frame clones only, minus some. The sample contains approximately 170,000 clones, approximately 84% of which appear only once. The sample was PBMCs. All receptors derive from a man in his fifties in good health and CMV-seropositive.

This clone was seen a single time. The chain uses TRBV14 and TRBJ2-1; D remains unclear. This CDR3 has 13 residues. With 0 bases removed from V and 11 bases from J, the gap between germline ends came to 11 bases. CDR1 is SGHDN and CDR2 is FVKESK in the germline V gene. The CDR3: CASSQDRRVQQFF. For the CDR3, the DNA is TGTGCCAGCAGCCAAGATAGGAGAGTGCAGCAGTTCTTC.

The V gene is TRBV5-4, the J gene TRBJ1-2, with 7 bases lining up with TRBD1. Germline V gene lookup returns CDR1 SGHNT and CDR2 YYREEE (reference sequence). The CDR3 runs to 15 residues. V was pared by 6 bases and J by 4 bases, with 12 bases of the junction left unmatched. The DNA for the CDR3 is TGTGCCAGCACCGAGGAGGGACAGATCCTCTATGGCTACACCTTC. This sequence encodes CASTEEGQILYGYTF.

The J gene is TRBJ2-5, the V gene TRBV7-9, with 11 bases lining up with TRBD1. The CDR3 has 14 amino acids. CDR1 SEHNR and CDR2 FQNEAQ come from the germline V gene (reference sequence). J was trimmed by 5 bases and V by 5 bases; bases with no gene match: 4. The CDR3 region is CASSPGQGGETQYF. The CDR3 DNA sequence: TGTGCCAGCAGCCCGGGACAGGGGGGGGAGACCCAGTACTTC.

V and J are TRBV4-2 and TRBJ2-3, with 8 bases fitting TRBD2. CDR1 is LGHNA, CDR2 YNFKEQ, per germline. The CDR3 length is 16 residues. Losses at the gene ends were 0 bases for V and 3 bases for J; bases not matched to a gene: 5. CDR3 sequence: CASSQERAGGTDTQYF. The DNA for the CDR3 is TGTGCCAGCAGCCAAGAAAGGGCGGGGGGAACAGATACGCAGTATTTT.

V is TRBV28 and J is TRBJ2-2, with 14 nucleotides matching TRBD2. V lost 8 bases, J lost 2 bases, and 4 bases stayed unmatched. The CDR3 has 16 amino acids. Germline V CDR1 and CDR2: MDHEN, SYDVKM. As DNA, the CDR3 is TGTGCCAGCGTCGGGACTAGCGGGAGAAACACCGGGGAGCTGTTTTTT. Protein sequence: CASVGTSGRNTGELFF.

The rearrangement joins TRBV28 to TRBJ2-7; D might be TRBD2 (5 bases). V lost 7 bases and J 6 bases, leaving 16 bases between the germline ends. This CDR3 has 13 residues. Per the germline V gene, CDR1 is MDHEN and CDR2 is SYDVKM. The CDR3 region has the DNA TGTGCCAGCACGGGTGATAACCGGGGCGAGCAGTACTTC. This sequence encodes CASTGDNRGEQYF.

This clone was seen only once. In DNA form, the CDR3 reads TGTGCCAGCAGAGGGACAGCCGACAATGAGCAGTTCTTC. Its protein product is CASRGTADNEQFF. The chain recombines TRBV6-5 with TRBJ2-1; TRBD1 matches at 7 bases. Germline V gene sequence: CDR1 MNHEY, CDR2 SVGAGI. The J segment lost 5 bases and the V segment lost 6 bases, leaving 4 bases of the junction unmatched. This CDR3 comprises 13 residues.

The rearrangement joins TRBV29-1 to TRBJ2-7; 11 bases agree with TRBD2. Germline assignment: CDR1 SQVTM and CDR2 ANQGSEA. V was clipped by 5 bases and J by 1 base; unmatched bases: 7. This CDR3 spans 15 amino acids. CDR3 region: CSVKLLAGESYEQYF. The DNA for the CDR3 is TGCAGCGTTAAACTACTAGCGGGAGAATCCTACGAGCAGTACTTC.

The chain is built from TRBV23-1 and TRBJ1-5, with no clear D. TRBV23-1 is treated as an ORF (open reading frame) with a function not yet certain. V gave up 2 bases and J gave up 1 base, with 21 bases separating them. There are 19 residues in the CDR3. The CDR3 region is CASSQECNSHYWSNQPQHF. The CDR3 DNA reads TGCGCCAGCAGTCAAGAATGTAATTCCCACTACTGGAGCAATCAGCCCCAGCATTTT.

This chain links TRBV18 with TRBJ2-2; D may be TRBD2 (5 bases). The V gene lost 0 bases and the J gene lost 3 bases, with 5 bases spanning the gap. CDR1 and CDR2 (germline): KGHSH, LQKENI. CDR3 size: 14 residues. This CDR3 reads CASSPPSDTGELFF. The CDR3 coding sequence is TGTGCCAGCTCACCACCTAGCGACACCGGGGAGCTGTTTTTT.

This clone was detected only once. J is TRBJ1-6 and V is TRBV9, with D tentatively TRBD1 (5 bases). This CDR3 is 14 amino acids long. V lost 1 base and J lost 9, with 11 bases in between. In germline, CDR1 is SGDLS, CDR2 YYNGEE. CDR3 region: CASSVRWGGSPLHF. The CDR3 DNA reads TGTGCCAGCAGCGTAAGGTGGGGGGGTTCACCCCTCCACTTT.

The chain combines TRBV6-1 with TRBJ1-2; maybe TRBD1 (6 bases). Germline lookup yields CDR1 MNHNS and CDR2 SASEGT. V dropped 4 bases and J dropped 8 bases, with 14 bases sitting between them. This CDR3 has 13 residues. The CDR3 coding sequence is TGTGCCAGCAGTGTAGACGGGGGGCGAGGCTACACCTTC. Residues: CASSVDGGRGYTF.

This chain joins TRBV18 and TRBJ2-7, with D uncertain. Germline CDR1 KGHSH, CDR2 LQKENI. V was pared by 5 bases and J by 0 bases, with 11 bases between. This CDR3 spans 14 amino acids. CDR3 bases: TGTGCCAGCTCAACCACGGAGTACTCCTACGAGCAGTACTTC. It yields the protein CASSTTEYSYEQYF. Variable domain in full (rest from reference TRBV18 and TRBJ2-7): NAGVMQNPRHLVRRRGQEARLRCSPMKGHSHVYWYRQLPEEGLKFMVYLQKENIIDESGMPKERFSAEFPKEGPSILRIQQVVRGDSAAYFCASSTTEYSYEQYFGPGTRLTVT.

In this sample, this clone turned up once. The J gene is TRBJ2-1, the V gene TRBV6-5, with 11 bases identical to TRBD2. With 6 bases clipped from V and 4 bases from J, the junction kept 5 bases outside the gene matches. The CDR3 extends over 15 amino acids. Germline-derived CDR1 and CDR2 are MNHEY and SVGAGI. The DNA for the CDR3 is TGTGCCAGCAGCCGTAGCGGGGGGGAGTACAATGAGCAGTTCTTC. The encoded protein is CASSRSGGEYNEQFF.

The CDR3 is CASSLSRTGGNEKLFF. The CDR3, as DNA: TGTGCCAGCAGTTTATCGAGGACAGGGGGTAATGAAAAACTGTTTTTT. The rearrangement links TRBV27 to TRBJ1-4, with 10 bases that match TRBD1. V was clipped by 0 bases and J by 4 bases; unmatched bases: 2. Germline CDR1 reads MNHEY; CDR2 reads SMNVEV (reference sequence). CDR3 length: 16 residues. The whole variable domain, filled in from reference TRBV27 and TRBJ1-4, reads EAQVTQNPRYLITVTGKKLTVTCSQNMNHEYMSWYRQDPGLGLRQIYYSMNVEVTDKGDVPEGYKVSRKEKRNFPLILESPSPNQTSLYFCASSLSRTGGNEKLFFGSGTQLSVL.

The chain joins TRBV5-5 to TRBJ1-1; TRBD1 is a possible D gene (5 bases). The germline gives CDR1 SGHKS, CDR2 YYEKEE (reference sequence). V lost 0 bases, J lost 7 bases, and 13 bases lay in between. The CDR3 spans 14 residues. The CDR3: CASSLVSAGREAFF. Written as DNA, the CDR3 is TGTGCCAGCAGCTTGGTGTCCGCGGGGCGTGAAGCTTTCTTT.

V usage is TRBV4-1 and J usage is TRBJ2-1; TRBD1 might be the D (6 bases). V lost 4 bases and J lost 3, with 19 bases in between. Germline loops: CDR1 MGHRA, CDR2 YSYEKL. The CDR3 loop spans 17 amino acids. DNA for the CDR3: TGCGCCAGCAGCCTCCAGCGTATGGGGGCTATCTACAATGAGCAGTTCTTC. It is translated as CASSLQRMGAIYNEQFF.

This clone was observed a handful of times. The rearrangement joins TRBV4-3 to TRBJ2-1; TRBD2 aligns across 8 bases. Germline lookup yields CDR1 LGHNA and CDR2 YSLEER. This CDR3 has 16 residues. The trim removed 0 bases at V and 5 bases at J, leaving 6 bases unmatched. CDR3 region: CASSQDLSGRHNEQFF. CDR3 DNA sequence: TGCGCCAGCAGCCAAGATCTGAGCGGGAGACACAATGAGCAGTTCTTC.

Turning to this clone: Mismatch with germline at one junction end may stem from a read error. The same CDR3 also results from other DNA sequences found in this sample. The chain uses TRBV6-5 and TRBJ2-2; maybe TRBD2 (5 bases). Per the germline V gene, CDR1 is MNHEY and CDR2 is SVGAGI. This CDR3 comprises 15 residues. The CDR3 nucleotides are TGCGCCAGCAGTTACACTAGAAGGTTCACCGGGGAGCTGTTTTTT. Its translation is CASSYTRRFTGELFF.

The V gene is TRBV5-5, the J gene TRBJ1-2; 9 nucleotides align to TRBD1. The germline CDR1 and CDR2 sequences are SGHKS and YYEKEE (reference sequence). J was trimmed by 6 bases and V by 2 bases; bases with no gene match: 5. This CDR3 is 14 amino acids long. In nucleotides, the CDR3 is TGTGCCAGCAGCTTTGGACAGGGGAGCGATGGCTACACCTTC. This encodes CASSFGQGSDGYTF.

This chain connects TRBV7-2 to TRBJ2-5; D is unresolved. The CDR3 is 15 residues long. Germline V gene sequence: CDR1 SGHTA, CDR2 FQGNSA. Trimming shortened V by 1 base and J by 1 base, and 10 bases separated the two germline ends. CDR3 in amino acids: CASSLVGGSQETQYF. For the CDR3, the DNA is TGTGCCAGCAGCTTAGTTGGCGGTTCCCAAGAGACCCAGTACTTC.

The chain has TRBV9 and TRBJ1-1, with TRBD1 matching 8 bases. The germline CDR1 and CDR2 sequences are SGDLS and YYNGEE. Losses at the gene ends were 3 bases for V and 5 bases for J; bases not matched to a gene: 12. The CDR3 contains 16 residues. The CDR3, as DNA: TGTGCCAGCAGCGCCACACAGGGGGTGAAGTGGACTGAAGCTTTCTTT. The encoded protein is CASSATQGVKWTEAFF.